The source of this TCR beta chain is a study of T cells in Graves' hyperthyroidism and ophthalmopathy. The overall study: Peripheral blood was obtained at initial diagnosis, preceding any treatment. Whole-study findings and limits: Ophthalmopathy was identified by the model a median approximately six months ahead of onset.

Using RNA transcripts as the source, TCR beta CDR3 regions were amplified. A set of HTBI primers served as the primers for a first-round RT-PCR of the TCR CDR3. TCRdb independently ran MiXCR on the multiplex PCR reads; one entry per CDR3 protein. Of fewer than 650,000 distinct CDR3 sequences listed, 14% to 15% were seen once; the top ten hold over 3.5%. With duration under 3 months, ophthalmopathy was active: Clinical Activity Score at least 3, NOSPECS at least 4. Orbital computed tomography and thyroid ultrasound, together with serum TRAb and thyroxine and clinical symptoms, were used for diagnoses. With regard to this clonotype: What it recognizes is unknown.

The germline V and J ends were trimmed by 5 bases and 5 bases, with 10 bases remaining between them. Germline values: CDR1 SGHAT, CDR2 FQNNGV. There are 12 residues in the CDR3. This TCR was recovered from a woman aged 40-49 years with Graves' ophthalmopathy. This chain joins TRBV11-2 and TRBJ2-7, with D hard to call. The sample was blood. This CDR3 reads CASSRQRHEQYF. CDR3 sequence (DNA): TGTGCCAGCAGCCGGCAGCGCCACGAGCAGTACTTC.